This entry lists 10 T cell receptor beta chains sequenced from one sample in a study of cytotoxic CD8 clonotypes in ibrutinib-treated CLL. Method: immunoSEQ multiplex PCR; TCRdb's copy keeps in-frame clones and lacks some. There are over 70,000 clones in the sample; 70% to 80% occur only once, and roughly 4.8% lies in the top ten. Sequenced here: PBMCs, sampled after 12 months of ibrutinib treatment. Receptors were obtained from a human donor with chronic lymphocytic leukemia.

This clone occurred once. The chain is built from TRBV5-1 and TRBJ1-1, with D hard to call. Trimming took 4 bases from V and 11 from J, leaving 15 bases between them. From germline, CDR1 is SGHRS and CDR2 YFSETQ. The CDR3 loop spans 12 amino acids. Here the CDR3 DNA reads TGCGCCAGCAGCCCGGACGGGGATTGGGCTTTCTTT. Translation: CASSPDGDWAFF. The whole variable domain, remainder taken from reference TRBV5-1 and TRBJ1-1, is KAGVTQTPRYLIKTRGQQVTLSCSPISGHRSVSWYQQTPGQGLQFLFEYFSETQRNKGNFPGRFSGRQFSNSRSEMNVSTLELGDSALYLCASSPDGDWAFFGQGTRLTVV.

The gene calls are TRBV5-8 and TRBJ2-4, with TRBD2 as a possible D gene (6 bases). CDR3 length: 14 residues. CDR1 is SGHTS and CDR2 is YDEGEE in the germline V gene. The V and J ends lost 6 bases and 2 bases respectively, with 12 bases between them. Written as DNA, the CDR3 is TGTGCCAGCACCACCGGGACTCCCAAAAACATTCAGTACTTC. Its protein product is CASTTGTPKNIQYF.

In the case of this clone: At one boundary the junction diverges from the germline segment, which might be a read error. The rearrangement uses TRBV18 and TRBJ1-3; D unclear. From germline, CDR1 is KGHSH and CDR2 LQKENI. This CDR3 contains 12 residues. The CDR3 loop reads CASSPEANTTYF. The CDR3 DNA reads as TGTGCCAGCTCACCGGAGGCGAACACCACATATTTT.

This chain uses TRBV18 with TRBJ1-4, with TRBD1 matching over 9 bases. Germline loops: CDR1 KGHSH, CDR2 LQKENI. There are 15 residues in the CDR3. V shed 3 bases, J shed 8 bases, and the junction held 7 bases outside the gene matches. This chain's CDR3 is CASSPGTGWYEKLFF. CDR3 coding DNA: TGTGCCAGCTCACCCGGGACAGGGTGGTACGAAAAACTGTTTTTT. Full variable domain (missing parts from reference TRBV18 and TRBJ1-4): NAGVMQNPRHLVRRRGQEARLRCSPMKGHSHVYWYRQLPEEGLKFMVYLQKENIIDESGMPKERFSAEFPKEGPSILRIQQVVRGDSAAYFCASSPGTGWYEKLFFGSGTQLSVL.

The rearrangement links TRBV5-1 to TRBJ1-1; 7 bases align to TRBD1. With 4 bases clipped from V and 0 bases from J, the junction kept 9 bases outside the gene matches. The CDR3 spans 16 residues. Per germline, CDR1 SGHRS and CDR2 YFSETQ. The DNA for the CDR3 is TGCGCCAGCAGCACCGGACAGGCTTCAATGAACACTGAAGCTTTCTTT. It yields the protein CASSTGQASMNTEAFF.

V gene TRBV6-1 combines with J gene TRBJ2-3, with a tentative D call TRBD2 (6 bases). This CDR3 has 15 amino acids. Germline assignment: CDR1 MNHNS and CDR2 SASEGT. V lost 11 bases, J lost 2 bases, and 20 bases lay in between. The CDR3 loop reads CAAGPLALTTDTQYF. DNA for the CDR3: TGTGCCGCCGGACCCCTAGCGCTCACCACAGATACGCAGTATTTT.

The rearrangement links TRBV6-1 to TRBJ2-1, with D maybe TRBD1 (6 bases). The length of the CDR3 is 13 residues. In germline, CDR1 is MNHNS, CDR2 SASEGT. The germline V and J ends were trimmed by 8 bases and 6 bases, with 14 bases remaining between them. The CDR3 bases are TGTGCCAGCGGGAACAGGGTCCTCAATGAGCAGTTCTTC. Protein product: CASGNRVLNEQFF.

The CDR3 nucleotides read TGTGCCAGCAGTTTGGCCAGCCGCTCCTACAATGAGCAGTTCTTC. Its protein is CASSLASRSYNEQFF. The rearrangement uses TRBV28 and TRBJ2-1, with D hard to call. Germline V gene sequence: CDR1 MDHEN, CDR2 SYDVKM. The CDR3 length is 15 residues. V shed 3 bases and J shed 0 bases, with 9 bases lying between them.

The J gene is TRBJ2-7, the V gene TRBV5-6; 7 bases agree with TRBD1. The germline CDR1 and CDR2 sequences are SGHDT and YYEEEE. V lost 4 bases to trimming and J lost 3 bases; unmatched junction nucleotides: 7. The CDR3 covers 14 residues. CDR3 loop: CASSRPGTDYEQYF. The CDR3 nucleotides read TGTGCCAGCAGCAGACCCGGGACAGACTACGAGCAGTACTTC.

This chain connects TRBV7-2 to TRBJ1-6; TRBD1 is a possible D gene (6 bases). The germline gives CDR1 SGHTA, CDR2 FQGNSA. V lost 5 bases and J 8 bases, leaving 10 bases between the germline ends. This CDR3 is built from 13 residues. In DNA form, the CDR3 reads TGTGCCAGCAGCGTGGGGGCTTATTCACCCCTCCACTTT. Encoded protein: CASSVGAYSPLHF.